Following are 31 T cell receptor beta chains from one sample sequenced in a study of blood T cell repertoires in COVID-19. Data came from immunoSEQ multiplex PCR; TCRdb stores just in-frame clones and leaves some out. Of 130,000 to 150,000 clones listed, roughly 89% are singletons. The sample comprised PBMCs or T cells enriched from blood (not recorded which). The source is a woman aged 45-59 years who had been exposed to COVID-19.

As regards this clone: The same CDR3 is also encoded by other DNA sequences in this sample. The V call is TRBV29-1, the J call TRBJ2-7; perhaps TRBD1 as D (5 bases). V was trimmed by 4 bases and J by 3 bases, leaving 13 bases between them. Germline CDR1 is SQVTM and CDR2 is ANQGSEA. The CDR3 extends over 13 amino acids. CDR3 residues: CSVVAGPYYEQYF. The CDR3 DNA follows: TGCAGCGTTGTTGCAGGGCCCTACTACGAGCAGTACTTC.

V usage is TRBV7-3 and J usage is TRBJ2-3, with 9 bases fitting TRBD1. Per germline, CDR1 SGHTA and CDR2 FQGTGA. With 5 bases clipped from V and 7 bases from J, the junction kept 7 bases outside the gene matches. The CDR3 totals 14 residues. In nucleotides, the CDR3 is TGTGCCAGCAGCCCCCGGGACAGGGCGAATACGCAGTATTTT. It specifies CASSPRDRANTQYF.

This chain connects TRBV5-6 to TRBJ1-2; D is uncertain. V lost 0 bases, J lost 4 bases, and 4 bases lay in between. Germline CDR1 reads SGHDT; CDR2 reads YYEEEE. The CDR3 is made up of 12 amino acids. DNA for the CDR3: TGTGCCAGCAGCTTGGGTAGCTATGGCTACACCTTC. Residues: CASSLGSYGYTF.

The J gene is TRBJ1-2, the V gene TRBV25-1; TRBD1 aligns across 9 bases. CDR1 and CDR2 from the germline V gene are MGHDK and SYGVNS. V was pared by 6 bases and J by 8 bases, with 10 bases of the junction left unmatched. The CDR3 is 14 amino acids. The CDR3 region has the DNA TGTGCCAGCAGGGGGGACAGGGAGGGGTTAGGCTACACCTTC. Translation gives CASRGDREGLGYTF.

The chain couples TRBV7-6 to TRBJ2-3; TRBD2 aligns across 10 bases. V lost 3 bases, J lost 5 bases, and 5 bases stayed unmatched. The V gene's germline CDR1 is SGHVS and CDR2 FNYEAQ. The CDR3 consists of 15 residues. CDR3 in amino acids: CASSFGLAAGDTQYF. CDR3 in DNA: TGTGCCAGCAGCTTTGGACTAGCGGCGGGAGATACGCAGTATTTT.

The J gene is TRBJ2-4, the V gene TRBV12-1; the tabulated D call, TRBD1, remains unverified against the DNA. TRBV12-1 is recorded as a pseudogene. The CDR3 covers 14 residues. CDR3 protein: CASSPRTAKNIQYF. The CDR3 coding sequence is TGTGCCAGCAGCCCCAGAACAGCCAAAAACATTCAGTACTTC.

CDR3 nucleotides: TGCGCCAGCAGCCAAGATTGGCGGGCCGAAGAGACCCAGTACTTC. Translation gives CASSQDWRAEETQYF. The chain employs TRBV4-3 and TRBJ2-5; possibly TRBD2 for D (5 bases). Per the germline V gene, CDR1 is LGHNA and CDR2 is YSLEER. The V gene lost 0 bases and the J gene lost 3 bases, with 11 bases spanning the gap. This CDR3 comprises 15 residues.

CDR3 residues: CASSQDHRERNTEAFF. CDR3 nucleotide sequence: TGTGCCAGCAGCCAAGACCACAGGGAGAGGAACACTGAAGCTTTCTTT. The rearrangement uses TRBV3-1 (or the pseudogene TRBV3-2) and TRBJ1-1, with D possibly matching TRBD1 (6 bases). Germline-derived CDR1 and CDR2 are LGHDT and YNNKEL (reference sequence). The ends were cut back, 0 bases at V and 1 base at J, with 12 bases in the middle. The CDR3 totals 16 residues.

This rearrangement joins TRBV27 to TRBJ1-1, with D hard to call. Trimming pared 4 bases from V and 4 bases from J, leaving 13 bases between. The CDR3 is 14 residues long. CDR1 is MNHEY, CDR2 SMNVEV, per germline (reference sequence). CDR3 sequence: CASSSRTRGTEAFF. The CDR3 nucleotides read TGTGCCAGCAGTTCCCGAACGCGGGGCACTGAAGCTTTCTTT.

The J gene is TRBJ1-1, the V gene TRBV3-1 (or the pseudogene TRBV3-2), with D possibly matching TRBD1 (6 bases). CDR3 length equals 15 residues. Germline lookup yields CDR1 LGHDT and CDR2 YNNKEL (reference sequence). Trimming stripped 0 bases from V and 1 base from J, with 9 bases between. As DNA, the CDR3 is TGTGCCAGCAGCCAAGAGCGGGGGGCGAACACTGAAGCTTTCTTT. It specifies CASSQERGANTEAFF.

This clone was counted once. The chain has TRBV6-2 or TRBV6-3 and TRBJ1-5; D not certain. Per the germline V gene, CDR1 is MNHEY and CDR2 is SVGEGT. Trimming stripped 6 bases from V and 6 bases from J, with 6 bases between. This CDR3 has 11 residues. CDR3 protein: CASSAGQPQHF. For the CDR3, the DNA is TGTGCCAGCAGCGCGGGTCAGCCCCAGCATTTT.

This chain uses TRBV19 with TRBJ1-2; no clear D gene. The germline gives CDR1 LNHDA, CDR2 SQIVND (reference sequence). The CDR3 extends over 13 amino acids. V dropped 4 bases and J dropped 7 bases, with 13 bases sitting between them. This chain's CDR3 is CASSRQWSSGYTF. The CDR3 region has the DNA TGTGCCAGTAGTAGGCAATGGAGCAGTGGCTACACCTTC.

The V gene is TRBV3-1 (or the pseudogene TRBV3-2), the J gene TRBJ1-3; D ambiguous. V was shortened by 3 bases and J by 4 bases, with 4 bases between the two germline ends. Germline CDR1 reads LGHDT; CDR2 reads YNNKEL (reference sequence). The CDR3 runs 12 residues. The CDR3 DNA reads TGTGCCAGCAGCCATCTAGGAAACACCATATATTTT. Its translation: CASSHLGNTIYF.

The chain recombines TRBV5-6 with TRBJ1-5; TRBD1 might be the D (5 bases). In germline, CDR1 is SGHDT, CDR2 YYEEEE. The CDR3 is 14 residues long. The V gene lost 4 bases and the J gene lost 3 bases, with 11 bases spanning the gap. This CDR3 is CASSGGLNNQPQHF. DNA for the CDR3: TGTGCCAGCAGCGGGGGACTCAACAATCAGCCCCAGCATTTT.

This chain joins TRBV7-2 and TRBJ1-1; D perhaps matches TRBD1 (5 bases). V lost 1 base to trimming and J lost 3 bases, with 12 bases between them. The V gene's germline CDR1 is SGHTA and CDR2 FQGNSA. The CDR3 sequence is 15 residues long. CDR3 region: CASSLEGGTDTEAFF. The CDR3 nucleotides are TGTGCCAGCAGCTTAGAGGGAGGGACGGACACTGAAGCTTTCTTT.

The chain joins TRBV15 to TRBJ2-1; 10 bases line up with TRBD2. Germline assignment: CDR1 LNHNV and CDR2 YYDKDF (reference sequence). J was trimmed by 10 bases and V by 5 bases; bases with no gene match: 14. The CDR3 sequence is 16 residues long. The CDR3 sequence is CATSPRDPSGSGEQFF. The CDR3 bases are TGTGCCACCAGCCCCCGCGACCCTAGCGGGAGTGGAGAGCAGTTCTTC.

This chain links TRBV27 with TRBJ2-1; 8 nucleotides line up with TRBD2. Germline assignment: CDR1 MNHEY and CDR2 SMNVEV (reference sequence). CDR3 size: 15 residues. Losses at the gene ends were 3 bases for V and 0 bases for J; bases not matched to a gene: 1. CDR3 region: CASSFLAGSYNEQFF. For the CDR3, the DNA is TGTGCCAGCAGTTTCCTAGCGGGCTCCTACAATGAGCAGTTCTTC.

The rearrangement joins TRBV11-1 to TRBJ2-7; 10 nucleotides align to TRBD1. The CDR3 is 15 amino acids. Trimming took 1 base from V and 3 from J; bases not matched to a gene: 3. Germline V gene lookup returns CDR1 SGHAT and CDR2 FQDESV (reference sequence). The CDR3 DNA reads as TGTGCCAGCAGCTTAGGGACAGGGGGGTTCTACGAGCAGTACTTC. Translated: CASSLGTGGFYEQYF.

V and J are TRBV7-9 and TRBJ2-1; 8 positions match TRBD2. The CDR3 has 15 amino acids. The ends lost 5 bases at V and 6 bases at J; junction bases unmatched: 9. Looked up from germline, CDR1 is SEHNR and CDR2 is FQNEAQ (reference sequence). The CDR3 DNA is TGTGCCAGCAGCCCCTACCCAGCGGGAGTCAATGAGCAGTTCTTC. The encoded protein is CASSPYPAGVNEQFF.

DNA of the CDR3: TGTGCCAGCAGTCGGACAGGAGATTTCAATCAGCCCCAGCATTTT. This encodes CASSRTGDFNQPQHF. The chain couples TRBV6-5 to TRBJ1-5, with 7 bases identical to TRBD1. The CDR3 totals 15 residues. Unmatched junction bases numbered 7, after V lost 5 bases and J lost 3 bases. CDR1 and CDR2 from the germline V gene are MNHEY and SVGAGI.

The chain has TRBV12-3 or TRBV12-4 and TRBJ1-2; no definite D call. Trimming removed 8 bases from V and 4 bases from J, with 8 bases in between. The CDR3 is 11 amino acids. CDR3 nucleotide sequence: TGTGCCAGCGAGGGAGGCTATGGCTACACCTTC. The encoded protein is CASEGGYGYTF.

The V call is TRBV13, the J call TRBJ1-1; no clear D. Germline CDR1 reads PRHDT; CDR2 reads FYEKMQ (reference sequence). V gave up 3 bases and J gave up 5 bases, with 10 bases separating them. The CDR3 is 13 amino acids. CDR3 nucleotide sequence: TGTGCCAGCAGCTTCAACCGGGGTACTGAAGCTTTCTTT. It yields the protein CASSFNRGTEAFF. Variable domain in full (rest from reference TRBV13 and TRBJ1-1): AAGVIQSPRHLIKEKRETATLKCYPIPRHDTVYWYQQGPGQDPQFLISFYEKMQSDKGSIPDRFSAQQFSDYHSELNMSSLELGDSALYFCASSFNRGTEAFFGQGTRLTVV.

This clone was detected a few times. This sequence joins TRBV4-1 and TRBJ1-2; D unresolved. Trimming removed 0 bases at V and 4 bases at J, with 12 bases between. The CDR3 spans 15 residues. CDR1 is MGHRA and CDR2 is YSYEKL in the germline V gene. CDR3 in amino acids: CASSQEGRLSYGYTF. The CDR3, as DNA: TGCGCCAGCAGCCAAGAGGGCAGGCTTTCCTATGGCTACACCTTC.

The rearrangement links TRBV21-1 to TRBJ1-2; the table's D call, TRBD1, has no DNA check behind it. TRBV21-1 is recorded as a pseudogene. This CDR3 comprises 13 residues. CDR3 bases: TGTGCCAGCAGCAATTCCGACAGGAAGGGCTACACCTTC. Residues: CASSNSDRKGYTF.

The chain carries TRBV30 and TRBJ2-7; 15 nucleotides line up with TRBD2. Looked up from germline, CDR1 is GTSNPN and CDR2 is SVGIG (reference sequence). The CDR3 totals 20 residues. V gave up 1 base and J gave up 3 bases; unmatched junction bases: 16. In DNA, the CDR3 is TGTGCCTGGAGTGGGGTTCGGACTAGCGGGAGGGCCAGAGCGGACTACGAGCAGTACTTC. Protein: CAWSGVRTSGRARADYEQYF. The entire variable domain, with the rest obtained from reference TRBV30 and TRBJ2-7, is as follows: SQTIHQWPATLVQPVGSPLSLECTVEGTSNPNLYWYRQAAGRGLQLLFYSVGIGQISSEVPQNLSASRPQDRQFILSSKKLLLSDSGFYLCAWSGVRTSGRARADYEQYFGPGTRLTVT.

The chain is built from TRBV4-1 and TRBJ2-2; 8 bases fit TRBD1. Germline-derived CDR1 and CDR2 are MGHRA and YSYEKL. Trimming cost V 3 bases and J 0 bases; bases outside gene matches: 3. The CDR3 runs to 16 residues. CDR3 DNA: TGCGCCAGCAGCCATGGGACAGGCGCGAACACCGGGGAGCTGTTTTTT. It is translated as CASSHGTGANTGELFF.

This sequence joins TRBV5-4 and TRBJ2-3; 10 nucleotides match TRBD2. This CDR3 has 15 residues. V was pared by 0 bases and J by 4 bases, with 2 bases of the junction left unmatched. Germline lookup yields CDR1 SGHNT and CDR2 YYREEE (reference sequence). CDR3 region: CASSLGGLASDTQYF. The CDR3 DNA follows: TGTGCCAGCAGCTTGGGGGGACTAGCGTCAGATACGCAGTATTTT.

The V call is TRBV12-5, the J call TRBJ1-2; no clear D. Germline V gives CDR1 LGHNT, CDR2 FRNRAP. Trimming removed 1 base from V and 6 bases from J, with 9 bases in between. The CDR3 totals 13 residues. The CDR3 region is CASGLGFGNGYTF. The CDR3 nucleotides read TGTGCTAGTGGTTTGGGATTCGGGAATGGCTACACCTTC.

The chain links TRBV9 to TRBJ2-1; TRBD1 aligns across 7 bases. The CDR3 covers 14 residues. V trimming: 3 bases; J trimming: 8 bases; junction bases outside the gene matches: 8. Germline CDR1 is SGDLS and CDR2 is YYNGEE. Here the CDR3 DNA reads TGTGCCAGCAGCGAGACAGGGATTCGGGATGAGCAGTTCTTC. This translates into CASSETGIRDEQFF.

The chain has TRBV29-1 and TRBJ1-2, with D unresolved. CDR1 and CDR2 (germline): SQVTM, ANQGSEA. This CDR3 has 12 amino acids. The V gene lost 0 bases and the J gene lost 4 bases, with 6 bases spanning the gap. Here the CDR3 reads CSVEDLVYGYTF. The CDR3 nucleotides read TGCAGCGTTGAAGATCTCGTCTATGGCTACACCTTC.

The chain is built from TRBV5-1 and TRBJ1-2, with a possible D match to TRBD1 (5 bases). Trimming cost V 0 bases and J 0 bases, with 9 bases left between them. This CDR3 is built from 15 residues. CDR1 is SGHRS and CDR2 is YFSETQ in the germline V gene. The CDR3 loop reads CASSLVRGSNYGYTF. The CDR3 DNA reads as TGCGCCAGCAGCTTGGTTAGGGGATCTAACTATGGCTACACCTTC.